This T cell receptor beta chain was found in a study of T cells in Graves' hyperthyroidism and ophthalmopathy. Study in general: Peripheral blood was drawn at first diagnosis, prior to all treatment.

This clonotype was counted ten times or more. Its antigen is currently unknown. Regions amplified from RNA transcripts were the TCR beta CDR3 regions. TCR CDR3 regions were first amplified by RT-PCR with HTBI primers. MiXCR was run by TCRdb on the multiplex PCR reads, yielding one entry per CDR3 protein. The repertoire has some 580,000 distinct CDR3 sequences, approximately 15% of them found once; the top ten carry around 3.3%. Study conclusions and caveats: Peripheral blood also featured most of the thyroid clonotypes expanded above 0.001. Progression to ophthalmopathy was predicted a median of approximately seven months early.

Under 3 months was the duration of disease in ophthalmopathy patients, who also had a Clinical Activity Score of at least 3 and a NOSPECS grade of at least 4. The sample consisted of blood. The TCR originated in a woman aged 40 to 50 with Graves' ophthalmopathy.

The CDR3 spells CASSEGQVGNQPQHF. For the CDR3, the DNA is TGTGCCAGCAGTGAAGGGCAGGTGGGCAATCAGCCCCAGCATTTT. The chain carries TRBV2 and TRBJ1-5, with no clear D. The CDR3 runs 15 residues. The ends were cut back, 1 base at V and 2 bases at J, with 9 bases in the middle. Germline V CDR1 and CDR2: SNHLY, FYNNEI.